This is a list of T cell receptor beta chains from one sample in a study of cytomegalovirus exposure and HLA in healthy donors. TCRdb's table, derived via immunoSEQ multiplex PCR, lists solely in-frame clones and lacks some. The sample includes about 360,000 clones, about nine tenths of them seen just once. The specimen was PBMCs. The receptors stem from a young woman in good health and CMV-seronegative. Each CDR3 is given with its conserved first and last residue. A D gene is named only where the DNA matches it firmly. Not every row has a clone size; where given, it reads once, few, many or a size class.

j_gene | abundance | v_gene | d_gene | CDR3aa | CDR3nt
TRBJ1-1 | NA | TRBV19 | TRBD1 | CASSIWGRGQGNTEAFF | TGTGCCAGTAGTATCTGGGGGAGGGGACAGGGGAACACTGAAGCTTTCTTT
TRBJ2-5 | NA | TRBV5-1 | NA | CASSRGTGETQYF | TGCGCCAGCAGCCGAGGGACTGGGGAGACCCAGTACTTC
TRBJ2-2 | NA | TRBV27 | TRBD2 | CASRAGRNTGELFF | TGTGCCAGCAGAGCGGGACGGAACACCGGGGAGCTGTTTTTT
TRBJ2-1 | NA | TRBV11-2 | TRBD2 | CASSHPGLALTSSYNEQFF | TGTGCCAGCAGCCACCCGGGACTAGCTTTGACCTCCTCCTACAATGAGCAGTTCTTC
TRBJ2-1 | NA | TRBV21-1 | NA | CASRLAGRRNEQFF | TGTGCCAGCAGACTAGCGGGACGTCGAAATGAGCAGTTCTTC
TRBJ2-2 | NA | TRBV19 | NA | CASSSQGWGTGELFF | TGTGCCAGTAGTTCACAGGGCTGGGGCACCGGGGAGCTGTTTTTT
TRBJ2-1 | NA | TRBV30 | NA | CAWSVKGGLSKNEQFF | TGTGCCTGGAGTGTAAAGGGCGGACTAAGTAAGAATGAGCAGTTCTTC
TRBJ2-1 | NA | TRBV5-1 | TRBD2 | CASSLNPGTSGGNEQFF | TGCGCCAGCAGCTTGAATCCCGGGACTAGCGGGGGGAATGAGCAGTTCTTC
TRBJ1-2 | many | TRBV5-5 | NA | CASSRDYGYTF | TGTGCCAGCAGCCGGGACTATGGCTACACCTTC
TRBJ2-2 | NA | TRBV9 | TRBD1 | CASRPTGQGGTGELFF | TGTGCCAGCAGGCCGACGGGACAGGGAGGCACCGGGGAGCTGTTTTTT
TRBJ1-2 | NA | TRBV6-1 | NA | CASSVSDYGYTF | TGTGCCAGCAGTGTTTCCGACTATGGCTACACCTTC
TRBJ2-2 | NA | TRBV7-3 | TRBD1 | CASRPPGTEARELFF | TGTGCCAGCAGACCCCCCGGGACAGAGGCCAGGGAGCTGTTTTTT
TRBJ1-3 | NA | TRBV19 | NA | CASSLQGTGNTIYF | TGTGCCAGTAGCTTGCAGGGGACTGGAAACACCATATATTTT
TRBJ2-5 | NA | TRBV4-1 | TRBD2 | CASSQEGVPGLAEETQYF | TGCGCCAGCAGCCAAGAGGGCGTACCGGGACTAGCGGAAGAGACCCAGTACTTC
TRBJ2-3 | NA | TRBV6-5 | NA | CASSLGRSTDTQYF | TGTGCCAGCAGTTTAGGGAGGAGCACAGATACGCAGTATTTT
TRBJ2-1 | NA | TRBV9 | TRBD2 | CASSVGTGGHNEQFF | TGTGCCAGCAGCGTGGGAACGGGGGGACACAATGAGCAGTTCTTC
TRBJ2-7 | NA | TRBV4-1 | NA | CASSTGGGYEQYF | TGCGCCAGCAGCACAGGGGGGGGGTACGAGCAGTACTTC
TRBJ2-7 | few | TRBV5-4 | NA | CASSLPRTHEQYF | TGTGCCAGCAGCTTGCCTAGAACCCACGAGCAGTACTTC
TRBJ2-7 | few | TRBV11-2 | NA | CASSLDLGDEQYF | TGTGCCAGCAGCTTAGATCTGGGCGATGAGCAGTACTTC
TRBJ1-1 | NA | TRBV27 | TRBD1 | CASSIGRGTIMNTEAFF | TGTGCCAGCAGCATAGGCAGGGGGACCATCATGAACACTGAAGCTTTCTTT
TRBJ2-5 | NA | TRBV4-2 | TRBD1 | CASSLGQGKETQYF | TGTGCCAGCAGCCTGGGACAGGGGAAAGAGACCCAGTACTTC
TRBJ2-7 | few | TRBV6-5 | NA | CASTSSNSPYEQYF | TGTGCCAGCACCTCCTCGAACAGTCCCTACGAGCAGTACTTC
TRBJ2-2 | NA | TRBV5-6 | TRBD1 | CASSLDRGIGSGELFF | TGTGCCAGCAGCCTGGACAGGGGAATAGGGTCCGGGGAGCTGTTTTTT
TRBJ2-2 | NA | TRBV7-8 | TRBD2 | CASRNSGRAPGELFF | TGTGCCAGCAGAAATAGCGGGAGGGCACCCGGGGAGCTGTTTTTT
TRBJ2-7 | NA | TRBV7-6 | TRBD1 | CASSPGQGTEEQYF | TGTGCCAGCAGCCCAGGACAGGGGACTGAGGAGCAGTACTTC
TRBJ2-3 | NA | TRBV18 | NA | CASLPTATDTQYF | TGTGCCAGCTTACCGACAGCCACAGATACGCAGTATTTT
TRBJ2-7 | NA | TRBV7-6 | NA | CASSLQFTYEQYF | TGTGCCAGCAGCTTACAATTCACCTACGAGCAGTACTTC
TRBJ2-1 | NA | TRBV5-5 | NA | CASSRLNSGTVRTGWNEQFF | TGTGCCAGCAGCCGTCTTAATTCAGGAACTGTGCGTACAGGGTGGAATGAGCAGTTCTTC
TRBJ1-1 | NA | TRBV6-5 | NA | CASGAGGDTEAFF | TGTGCCAGCGGTGCCGGGGGAGACACTGAAGCTTTCTTT
TRBJ2-7 | NA | TRBV5-4 | TRBD1 | CASSLGEGTGRWEQYF | TGTGCCAGCAGCTTGGGCGAGGGGACAGGCCGGTGGGAGCAGTACTTC
TRBJ2-7 | once | TRBV28 | NA | CASSSPQRTASYEQYF | TGTGCCAGCAGTTCACCCCAGCGGACAGCGTCCTACGAGCAGTACTTC
TRBJ2-7 | NA | TRBV11-2 | NA | CASSYYEQYF | TGTGCCAGCAGTTACTACGAGCAGTACTTC
TRBJ1-1 | NA | TRBV28 | NA | CASKDSTYMNTEAFF | TGTGCCAGTAAGGACAGTACGTATATGAACACTGAAGCTTTCTTT
TRBJ2-1 | NA | TRBV2 | TRBD2 | CASSESGGLAGGPDGEQFF | TGTGCCAGCAGTGAAAGCGGAGGACTAGCGGGGGGGCCCGACGGTGAGCAGTTCTTC
TRBJ2-7 | once | TRBV28 | NA | CASSFRDYEQYF | TGTGCCAGCAGTTTTCGGGACTACGAGCAGTACTTC
TRBJ1-5 | NA | TRBV28 | TRBD1 | CASHPTGGGYSNQPQHF | TGTGCCAGCCACCCGACAGGGGGCGGGTATAGCAATCAGCCCCAGCATTTT
TRBJ1-1 | NA | TRBV4-1 | NA | CASSLPQMAATEAFF | TGCGCCAGCAGCTTGCCTCAGATGGCCGCCACTGAAGCTTTCTTT
TRBJ1-6 | few | TRBV9 | TRBD1 | CASSVDAGGYGNSPLHF | TGTGCCAGCAGCGTAGACGCAGGGGGCTATGGTAATTCACCCCTCCACTTT
TRBJ1-2 | NA | TRBV6-5 | NA | CASSRMTAGYGYTF | TGTGCCAGCAGTCGGATGACGGCGGGCTATGGCTACACCTTC
TRBJ1-5 | NA | TRBV6-1 | NA | CASSDARLAGEPQHF | TGTGCCAGCAGTGATGCCAGGCTAGCGGGGGAGCCCCAGCATTTT
TRBJ2-1 | NA | TRBV7-2 | NA | CASSPTRFSTYNEQFF | TGTGCCAGCAGCCCCACCAGATTCTCGACCTACAATGAGCAGTTCTTC
TRBJ2-2 | once | TRBV27 | TRBD1 | CASSSLRTGDTGELFF | TGTGCCAGCAGTTCCCTTCGAACAGGGGACACCGGGGAGCTGTTTTTT
TRBJ1-5 | few | TRBV12-5 | NA | CASATDGNQPQHF | TGTGCTAGTGCCACAGATGGGAATCAGCCCCAGCATTTT
TRBJ2-6 | NA | TRBV14 | TRBD1 | CASSSHAGTGSSGANVLTF | TGTGCCAGCAGCTCCCATGCCGGGACAGGGAGCTCTGGGGCCAACGTCCTGACTTTC
TRBJ2-3 | NA | TRBV27 | TRBD2 | CASSSLRTSGRDTQYF | TGTGCCAGCAGTTCCCTACGGACTAGCGGGAGGGATACGCAGTATTTT
TRBJ1-2 | many | TRBV19 | TRBD1 | CASSIATGGRYGYTF | TGTGCCAGTAGTATAGCCACAGGGGGAAGATATGGCTACACCTTC
TRBJ2-1 | NA | TRBV15 | NA | CATSNGKSSYNEQFF | TGTGCCACCAGCAACGGTAAGAGCTCCTACAATGAGCAGTTCTTC
TRBJ2-5 | NA | TRBV7-9 | TRBD1 | CASSPATGGGGKTQYF | TGTGCCAGCAGCCCCGCGACAGGGGGCGGGGGAAAGACCCAGTACTTC